The 28 T cell receptor beta chains below come from one sample, sequenced in a study of control samples from healthy donors and cancer patients. The protocol was immunoSEQ multiplex PCR, while the TCRdb copy is restricted to in-frame clones and leaves out a portion. Seen here are roughly 450,000 clones, around 90% observed once, and the top ten hold over 5.5%. The sequenced material came from PBMCs. The receptor source for this set is a man between 40 and 49 years old with head and neck cancer.

This chain links TRBV30 with TRBJ1-1, with TRBD1 matching over 7 bases. The ends lost 1 base at V and 0 bases at J; junction bases unmatched: 2. The CDR3 loop spans 14 amino acids. Germline values: CDR1 GTSNPN, CDR2 SVGIG (reference sequence). CDR3 amino acids: CAWSADRLNTEAFF. The CDR3 DNA reads TGTGCCTGGAGTGCGGACAGGTTGAACACTGAAGCTTTCTTT.

The chain couples TRBV27 to TRBJ1-5; D unresolved. The CDR3 extends over 13 amino acids. Between the trimmed V and J ends, which lost 1 base and 8 bases, there was a span of 9 bases. Per the germline V gene, CDR1 is MNHEY and CDR2 is SMNVEV (reference sequence). The CDR3 loop is CASSLYRTEPQHF. As DNA, the CDR3 is TGTGCCAGCAGTTTATATCGTACGGAGCCCCAGCATTTT.

CDR3 residues: CASSLGPSQGEAFF. The CDR3, as DNA: TGTGCCAGCAGCTTAGGACCCTCCCAGGGAGAGGCTTTCTTT. This sequence joins TRBV11-2 and TRBJ1-1; TRBD1 is a possible D gene (5 bases). CDR1 and CDR2 (germline): SGHAT, FQNNGV. CDR3 length: 14 residues. The ends were cut back, 1 base at V and 11 bases at J, with 17 bases in the middle. The whole variable domain, filled in from reference TRBV11-2 and TRBJ1-1, reads EAGVAQSPRYKIIEKRQSVAFWCNPISGHATLYWYQQILGQGPKLLIQFQNNGVVDDSQLPKDRFSAERLKGVDSTLKIQPAKLEDSAVYLCASSLGPSQGEAFFGQGTRLTVV.

The gene calls are TRBV4-2 and TRBJ1-1, with 7 positions matching TRBD1. The CDR3 loop spans 15 amino acids. The V and J ends lost 4 bases and 3 bases, in that order; junction bases with no gene match: 8. Germline loops: CDR1 LGHNA, CDR2 YNFKEQ. The CDR3 bases are TGTGCCAGCAGCCGCGAACCGGGACAGTACACTGAAGCTTTCTTT. This encodes CASSREPGQYTEAFF.

The rearrangement uses TRBV7-9 and TRBJ2-3; D is uncertain. CDR1 SEHNR and CDR2 FQNEAQ come from the germline V gene (reference sequence). The CDR3 contains 12 residues. V dropped 6 bases and J dropped 9 bases, with 13 bases sitting between them. CDR3 nucleotide sequence: TGTGCCAGCAGTTACGAGGCGGCGACGCAGTATTTT. It codes for CASSYEAATQYF.

The chain couples TRBV6-5 to TRBJ1-6; D not resolved. V gave up 0 bases and J gave up 7 bases, with 10 bases separating them. CDR1 MNHEY and CDR2 SVGAGI come from the germline V gene. The CDR3 totals 15 residues. CDR3 residues: CASSYSRPHNSPLHF. The DNA of the CDR3 is TGTGCCAGCAGTTACTCTAGGCCGCACAATTCACCCCTCCACTTT.

CDR3 DNA: TGTGCCAGCAACAACGGGGGAGACAATCAGCCCCAGCATTTT. Its protein is CASNNGGDNQPQHF. V is TRBV9 and J is TRBJ1-5, with D possibly TRBD1 on 5 matching bases. The V end lost 6 bases, the J end lost 3 bases, and 13 bases lay between the germline ends. CDR3 length equals 14 residues. Germline loops: CDR1 SGDLS, CDR2 YYNGEE.

V is TRBV6-5 and J is TRBJ2-3, with 12 bases matching TRBD2. V lost 6 bases, J lost 3 bases, and 4 bases stayed unmatched. Per germline, CDR1 MNHEY and CDR2 SVGAGI. The CDR3 is 15 residues long. This chain's CDR3 is CASRLAGGETDTQYF. CDR3 DNA: TGTGCCAGCAGGCTAGCGGGGGGGGAGACAGATACGCAGTATTTT.

The table lists this clone with a count of one. This chain links TRBV5-1 with TRBJ1-2; TRBD1 might be the D (5 bases). The CDR3 has 18 residues. Germline-derived CDR1 and CDR2 are SGHRS and YFSETQ. The V gene lost 1 base and the J gene lost 4 bases, with 23 bases spanning the gap. The CDR3 sequence is CASSLKSSGADRIYGYTF. The CDR3 DNA is TGCGCCAGCAGCTTGAAGTCCTCTGGGGCAGATCGAATCTATGGCTACACCTTC.

In the case of this clone: The sample holds other DNA sequences that translate to the same CDR3. The rearrangement joins TRBV18 to TRBJ2-7; D may be TRBD1 (6 bases). V lost 0 bases and J lost 2, with 11 bases in between. Per the germline V gene, CDR1 is KGHSH and CDR2 is LQKENI. The CDR3 covers 15 residues. As DNA, the CDR3 is TGTGCCAGCTCACCACCGACAGGCAACACCTACGAGCAGTACTTC. Encoded protein: CASSPPTGNTYEQYF.

The chain joins TRBV5-1 to TRBJ2-7; 7 bases are a match to TRBD2. Germline CDR1 is SGHRS and CDR2 is YFSETQ. The CDR3 runs 16 residues. With V trimmed by 3 bases and J by 0 bases, 9 bases remained unmatched. The CDR3 region has the DNA TGCGCCAGCAGCTCCGGACCGGGGGGAAGCTCCTACGAGCAGTACTTC. Its translation: CASSSGPGGSSYEQYF.

This clone was counted a single time. The V call is TRBV4-1, the J call TRBJ2-5, with D hard to call. Germline CDR1 reads MGHRA; CDR2 reads YSYEKL. The CDR3 sequence is 13 residues long. Deletions cut 0 bases from V and 1 base from J, with 3 bases between. This CDR3 is CASSQDTQETQYF. CDR3 bases: TGCGCCAGCAGCCAAGACACCCAAGAGACCCAGTACTTC.

This chain links TRBV23-1 with TRBJ2-6; TRBD1 matches 8 bases. TRBV23-1 is an ORF, and what it does is uncertain. CDR3 length: 19 amino acids. The junction had 11 bases not matched to a gene; V was cut back by 4 bases and J by 0 bases. CDR3 DNA: TGCGCCAGCAGTCTCCGACAGGGGCCGTCGAGCTCTGGGGCCAACGTCCTGACTTTC. Encoded protein: CASSLRQGPSSSGANVLTF.

The chain recombines TRBV28 with TRBJ1-1; no firm D call. V was pared by 8 bases and J by 3 bases, with 10 bases between. Germline V gene lookup returns CDR1 MDHEN and CDR2 SYDVKM. The CDR3 contains 12 residues. CDR3 residues: CASHRLYTEAFF. CDR3 in DNA: TGTGCCAGCCACCGATTGTACACTGAAGCTTTCTTT.

The genes are TRBV4-3 and TRBJ2-7; 8 positions agree with TRBD1. The V and J ends lost 2 bases and 0 bases, in that order; junction bases with no gene match: 6. Germline CDR1 LGHNA, CDR2 YSLEER. The CDR3 has 16 residues. The CDR3 is CASSQHRGTSSYEQYF. The CDR3 DNA follows: TGCGCCAGCAGCCAACACAGGGGGACAAGCTCCTACGAGCAGTACTTC.

The chain couples TRBV18 to TRBJ2-2; 10 nucleotides align to TRBD2. V dropped 0 bases and J dropped 1; count of bases not matched to a gene: 2. This CDR3 contains 17 residues. CDR1 is KGHSH, CDR2 LQKENI, per germline. This CDR3 is CASSPPRTSGNTGELFF. The CDR3 region has the DNA TGTGCCAGCTCACCACCGAGGACTAGCGGGAACACCGGGGAGCTGTTTTTT.

The J gene is TRBJ1-2, the V gene TRBV6-2 or TRBV6-3; TRBD1 might be the D (6 bases). This CDR3 is 14 amino acids long. The V and J ends lost 5 bases and 4 bases respectively, with 14 bases between them. Germline values: CDR1 MNHEY, CDR2 SVGEGT. CDR3 bases: TGTGCCAGCAGTCCCGGGACACCGACCTATGGCTACACCTTC. Translating gives CASSPGTPTYGYTF.

The CDR3 sequence: CASHDRENTEAFF. CDR3 DNA: TGTGCCAGCCACGACAGGGAGAACACTGAAGCTTTCTTT. This sequence joins TRBV2 and TRBJ1-1; 7 nucleotides match TRBD1. The CDR3 is 13 residues long. V shed 8 bases, J shed 1 base, and the junction held 4 bases outside the gene matches. Per germline, CDR1 SNHLY and CDR2 FYNNEI.

The genes are TRBV6-2 or TRBV6-3 and TRBJ2-5; D might be TRBD1 (6 bases). This CDR3 has 13 residues. The germline CDR1 and CDR2 sequences are MNHEY and SVGEGT. V was shortened by 5 bases and J by 2 bases, with 9 bases between the two germline ends. CDR3 sequence: CASSIGQQETQYF. In DNA form, the CDR3 reads TGTGCCAGCAGTATAGGACAGCAAGAGACCCAGTACTTC.

CDR3 coding DNA: TGTGCCAGCAGCTTAGACTCTGGGGCCAACGTCCTGACTTTC. Translated, it gives CASSLDSGANVLTF. The chain carries TRBV11-2 and TRBJ2-6; the D is unclear. Germline CDR1 is SGHAT and CDR2 is FQNNGV. The CDR3 runs 14 residues. V gave up 0 bases and J gave up 0 bases, with 0 bases separating them.

V gene TRBV28 combines with J gene TRBJ2-3; TRBD1 matches 8 bases. After removal of 2 bases from V and 7 bases from J, the junction contained 8 bases not matched to a gene. The CDR3 totals 15 residues. The V gene's germline CDR1 is MDHEN and CDR2 SYDVKM. CDR3 DNA: TGTGCCAGCAGTTTACCCCGCCGGACAGGGCATACGCAGTATTTT. Amino acids: CASSLPRRTGHTQYF.

The genes are TRBV25-1 and TRBJ2-5; D is unresolved. The V end was cut by 7 bases, the J end by 7 bases, with 10 bases between. This CDR3 contains 11 residues. Germline V gives CDR1 MGHDK, CDR2 SYGVNS. CDR3: CASTVSGTQYF. The CDR3 nucleotides read TGTGCCAGCACCGTCTCGGGGACCCAGTACTTC.

The chain carries TRBV5-1 and TRBJ2-2; 8 nucleotides agree with TRBD1. Germline assignment: CDR1 SGHRS and CDR2 YFSETQ. V was clipped by 5 bases and J by 2 bases; unmatched bases: 5. This CDR3 comprises 15 residues. CDR3 in amino acids: CASRSGGGNTGELFF. CDR3 DNA: TGCGCCAGCAGGTCAGGGGGCGGTAACACCGGGGAGCTGTTTTTT.

The chain combines TRBV27 with TRBJ1-1; D remains unclear. CDR3 size: 13 residues. CDR1 and CDR2 from the germline V gene are MNHEY and SMNVEV (reference sequence). V gave up 3 bases and J gave up 1 base, with 6 bases separating them. The CDR3 reads CASSLRPNTEAFF. CDR3 bases: TGTGCCAGCAGTTTGAGGCCGAACACTGAAGCTTTCTTT.

The V gene is TRBV5-1, the J gene TRBJ2-3, with unresolved D. This CDR3 spans 16 amino acids. The ends were cut back, 0 bases at V and 0 bases at J, with 11 bases in the middle. Per germline, CDR1 SGHRS and CDR2 YFSETQ. The CDR3 reads CASSLVTSHSTDTQYF. In DNA, the CDR3 is TGCGCCAGCAGCTTGGTTACAAGCCACAGCACAGATACGCAGTATTTT.

The chain has TRBV7-8 and TRBJ2-3; D ambiguous. This CDR3 contains 14 residues. The V end was cut by 0 bases, the J end by 1 base, with 5 bases between. Germline-derived CDR1 and CDR2 are SGHVS and FQNEAQ. The CDR3 here is CASSLALGTDTQYF. DNA for the CDR3: TGTGCCAGCAGCTTAGCGCTAGGCACAGATACGCAGTATTTT.

V and J are TRBV19 and TRBJ1-1; perhaps TRBD1 as D (5 bases). Germline V gene lookup returns CDR1 LNHDA and CDR2 SQIVND (reference sequence). Trimming cost V 5 bases and J 1 base, with 20 bases left between them. The CDR3 runs to 17 residues. CDR3 in amino acids: CASSLPPGGTANTEAFF. The CDR3 region has the DNA TGTGCCAGTAGTCTGCCCCCTGGGGGTACCGCGAACACTGAAGCTTTCTTT.

V and J are TRBV29-1 and TRBJ2-1; 8 nucleotides align to TRBD1. Trimming removed 8 bases from V and 6 bases from J; junction bases left unmatched: 9. There are 13 residues in the CDR3. Germline-derived CDR1 and CDR2 are SQVTM and ANQGSEA. The CDR3: CSLDRAPGNEQFF. DNA for the CDR3: TGCAGCCTGGACAGGGCCCCGGGCAATGAGCAGTTCTTC.